Listed below are T cell receptor beta chains from one sample, sequenced in a study of identical twins. TCRdb ran MiXCR on the 5' RACE reads and lists one entry per CDR3 protein. In the table there are about 390,000 distinct CDR3 sequences, roughly 10% of which are singletons. The sample was naive T cells sorted from blood. These receptors were taken from a woman aged 45-65 years in good health. Each CDR3 is given with its conserved first and last residue. A D gene is named only where the DNA matches it firmly. Size is stated for part of the rows, as once, few or many counts, or as a class when the clone is expanded.

clone_size	d_call	v_call	j_call	cdr3_nt	cdr3_aa
many	NA	TRBV7-9	TRBJ2-1	TGTGCCAGCACAGCGTCGGCGACTAGAAGCTCCTACAATGAGCAGTTCTTC	CASTASATRSSYNEQFF
NA	NA	TRBV20-1	TRBJ2-7	TGCAGTGCTAGAGGTTGGGGCTACGAGCAGTACTTC	CSARGWGYEQYF
many	NA	TRBV2	TRBJ2-2	TGTGCCAGCAGCCGGACACCGGCGAACACCGGGGAGCTGTTTTTT	CASSRTPANTGELFF
NA	NA	TRBV5-6	TRBJ2-3	TGTGCCAGCAGCTTAACCGAGGATACGCAGAATTTT	CASSLTEDTQNF
NA	NA	TRBV9	TRBJ2-5	TGTGCCAGCAGCGGAGCTCAAGAGACCCAGTACTTC	CASSGAQETQYF
many	NA	TRBV12-3/TRBV12-4	TRBJ1-5	TGTGCCAGCAGTTTGACTAATCAGCCCCAGCATTTT	CASSLTNQPQHF
NA	TRBD1	TRBV20-1	TRBJ1-2	TGCAGTGCAATGACAGGGGTGAGCTATGGCTACACCTTC	CSAMTGVSYGYTF
many	TRBD2	TRBV7-3	TRBJ2-2	TGTGCCAGCAGCTTAACTTTACTAGCGGGCGGGGAGCTGTTTTTT	CASSLTLLAGGELFF
few	TRBD1	TRBV5-1	TRBJ2-6	TGCGCCAGCAGCTTACCCTCGGGACAGGCCAGCCCCTCTGGGGCCAACGTCCTGACTTTC	CASSLPSGQASPSGANVLTF
many	NA	TRBV2	TRBJ1-1	TGTGCCAGCAGTGAAGCGCTTCTCAGGAGGACTGAAGCTTTCTTT	CASSEALLRRTEAFF
many	NA	TRBV4-1	TRBJ2-3	TGCGCCAGCAGCCCGGACGCGACTAGCACAGATACGCAGTATTTT	CASSPDATSTDTQYF
NA	NA	TRBV19	TRBJ1-2	TGTGCCAGTATGCCCCTGACAGCGACCTATGGCTACACCTTC	CASMPLTATYGYTF
NA	NA	TRBV7-9	TRBJ2-7	TGTGCCAGCAGCCCGGCCCCCTCCTACGAGCAGTACTTC	CASSPAPSYEQYF
few	NA	TRBV12-3/TRBV12-4	TRBJ1-1	TGTGCCAGCGCGACAGACCCCGCGAACACTGAAGCTTTCTTT	CASATDPANTEAFF
NA	NA	TRBV7-8	TRBJ2-7	TGTGCCAGCAAGCAGGGATATAGCTCCTACGAGCAGTACTTC	CASKQGYSSYEQYF
many	TRBD2	TRBV5-1	TRBJ2-1	TGCGCCAGCAGCTTACCCTCCGGGACTAGCTTTTTCCATGAGCAGTTCTTC	CASSLPSGTSFFHEQFF
few	TRBD2	TRBV28	TRBJ2-1	TGTGCCAGCAGTATTCCCGGACTAGCGGACTACAATGAGCAGTTCTTC	CASSIPGLADYNEQFF
NA	NA	TRBV20-1	TRBJ2-1	TGCAGTGCTAGTGAACCCAGCTCCTACAATGAGCAGTTCTTC	CSASEPSSYNEQFF
NA	NA	TRBV12-3/TRBV12-4	TRBJ2-1	TGTGCCAGCAGTCACAGACAGGCCTACAATGAGCAGTTCTTC	CASSHRQAYNEQFF
NA	NA	TRBV9	TRBJ1-1	TGTGCCAGCAGCTCAACCGGTGCACTTCCTGAAGCTTTCTTT	CASSSTGALPEAFF
few	NA	TRBV20-1	TRBJ1-2	TGCAGTGCTAGTTGGTACAGGAGTGGCTACACCTTC	CSASWYRSGYTF
few	NA	TRBV7-9	TRBJ2-7	TGTGCCAGCAGCTTGGGGGGAAACCCGGGTGTGCAGTACTTC	CASSLGGNPGVQYF
many	TRBD1	TRBV5-6	TRBJ1-1	TGTGCCAGCAGCTTGGTCGGACAGGGGGCGCGCACTGAAGCTTTCTTT	CASSLVGQGARTEAFF
many	NA	TRBV5-1	TRBJ2-1	TGCGCCAGCACGAATGGATGGGGGGTCTACAATGAGCAGTTCTTC	CASTNGWGVYNEQFF
many	TRBD2	TRBV4-1	TRBJ2-5	TGCGCCAGCAGCCAAGATCTTAGCGGGAGGGGAGAGACCCAGTACTTC	CASSQDLSGRGETQYF
many	NA	TRBV5-1	TRBJ1-1	TGCGCCAGCAGCTCGGAAGGGGTCACTGAAGCTTTCTTT	CASSSEGVTEAFF
NA	TRBD1	TRBV12-3/TRBV12-4	TRBJ2-4	TGTGCCAGCAGTTTATCCGGGACAGGAGGCATTCAGTACTTC	CASSLSGTGGIQYF
NA	TRBD1	TRBV10-1	TRBJ2-7	TGCGCCAGCAGTGAGTCTGGGACAGCTCCGCGGCAGTACTTC	CASSESGTAPRQYF
many	NA	TRBV12-3/TRBV12-4	TRBJ2-2	TGTGCCAGCAGTTTAGTGGGTCCCGGGGAGCTGTTTTTT	CASSLVGPGELFF
NA	TRBD1	TRBV4-1	TRBJ2-1	TGCGCCAGCAGCCACCAAAGGGAACAGGGGCCCTACAATGAGCAGTTCTTC	CASSHQREQGPYNEQFF
few	TRBD2	TRBV12-3/TRBV12-4	TRBJ2-3	TGTGCCAGCAGTTTAGTTGGACTAGAATCAGATACGCAGTATTTT	CASSLVGLESDTQYF
few	NA	TRBV5-1	TRBJ1-2	TGCGCCAGCAGCTTCTTTACGGACAGACCCTATGGCTACACCTTC	CASSFFTDRPYGYTF
NA	NA	TRBV27	TRBJ2-1	TGTGCCAGCAGCTCCCTTCCGCGCTCCAATGAGCAGTTCTTC	CASSSLPRSNEQFF
many	NA	TRBV5-1	TRBJ2-2	TGCGCCAGCAGCTTGGAAATAGGGGAGCTGTTTTTT	CASSLEIGELFF
many	NA	TRBV7-9	TRBJ1-1	TGTGCCAGCAGCCCGCGAGGGGGACGGCTGAACACTGAAGCTTTCTTT	CASSPRGGRLNTEAFF
many	NA	TRBV4-1	TRBJ1-2	TGCGCCAGCAGCAATCGAGGGGGGAACTATGGCTACACCTTC	CASSNRGGNYGYTF
NA	TRBD2	TRBV2	TRBJ2-1	TGTGCCAGCACAGGACTAGCGGGAGAATTCAACAATGAGCAGTTCTTC	CASTGLAGEFNNEQFF
many	NA	TRBV4-1	TRBJ2-1	TGCGCCAGCAGCCAAGTGTCGGGGCGGAACTACAATGAGCAGTTCTTC	CASSQVSGRNYNEQFF